Below, 13 T cell receptor beta chains from the same sample are listed, as sequenced in a study of T cells in women clearing cervical HPV infection. Profiling relied on immunoSEQ multiplex PCR, and the TCRdb table lists in-frame clones only, not all of them. Seen in this sample are about 46,000 clones; the ten most common clones hold less than 40%. Material: blood buffy coat. Source of these receptors: a woman aged 18 to 75 with a cervical HPV16 infection that either progressed to CIN3+ or cleared (not recorded which).

As to this clone: The DNA ends 3 residues before the CDR3 does, and the rest of the CDR3 is filled in from the germline J gene. This chain joins TRBV20-1 and TRBJ2-1, with 11 bases matching TRBD2. V shed 4 bases and J 4 bases; nucleotides not matched to a gene: 3. The CDR3 has 14 residues. Germline V lookup: CDR1 DFQATT, CDR2 SNEGSKA (reference sequence). The DNA read from the CDR3 is TGCAGTGCTACGGGACTAGCGGAATACAATGAG. Its protein product is CSATGLAEYNE. The complete CDR3 sequence is CSATGLAEYNEQFF.

Turning to this clone: The read stops 3 residues short of the end of the CDR3; the missing end is completed from the germline J gene. The chain uses TRBV5-6 and TRBJ2-7; D possibly uses TRBD1 or TRBD2 (6 bases each). Trimming cost V 2 bases and J 2 bases, with 14 bases left between them. Germline V gene sequence: CDR1 SGHDT, CDR2 YYEEEE. CDR3 length: 15 amino acids. CDR3 DNA, as far as it was read: TGTGCCAGCAGCTTAGGAGGGGGAGTACCCTACGAG. Its protein is CASSLGGGVPYE. The whole CDR3 protein is CASSLGGGVPYEQYF.

As for this clone: Read data end 3 residues before the CDR3 end; the end is taken from the germline J gene. The chain carries TRBV30 and TRBJ1-4, with 10 bases fitting TRBD1. This CDR3 comprises 16 residues. Germline values: CDR1 GTSNPN, CDR2 SVGIG (reference sequence). The junction had 7 bases not matched to a gene; V was cut back by 0 bases and J by 6 bases. The sequenced CDR3 bases are TGTGCCTGGAGTGTACGGGGACAGGGGTTACATGAAAAA. This translates into CAWSVRGQGLHEK. The CDR3 in its entirety is CAWSVRGQGLHEKLFF.

The sequenced CDR3 bases are TGTGCCAGTAGTGCCCGGGACAGGGGTAGCAATCAGCCC. Its translation: CASSARDRGSNQP. The CDR3 as a whole reads CASSARDRGSNQPQHF. The chain uses TRBV19 and TRBJ1-5, with 10 bases matching TRBD1. Read sequence stops 3 residues before the CDR3 end, and the germline J gene provides the missing end. V lost 5 bases and J lost 0; bases outside the gene matches: 4. The germline gives CDR1 LNHDA, CDR2 SQIVND (reference sequence). The CDR3 totals 16 residues.

With respect to this clone: The read falls 3 residues short of the CDR3 end, and the missing part is taken from the germline J gene. Other DNA variants within this sample encode the same CDR3. The chain recombines TRBV19 with TRBJ1-3, with TRBD1 as a possible D gene (6 bases). The CDR3 is 14 amino acids. From germline, CDR1 is LNHDA and CDR2 SQIVND (reference sequence). V gave up 9 bases and J gave up 0 bases, with 12 bases separating them. CDR3 bases read: TGTGCCAGCAGGACAGTTTACTCTGGAAACACC. Encoded protein: CASRTVYSGNT. The CDR3 as a whole reads CASRTVYSGNTIYF.

Concerning this clone: The read is 3 residues too short to cover the CDR3 end, so that end is filled in from the germline J gene. This chain connects TRBV6-1 to TRBJ2-3; 9 positions agree with TRBD2. V was pared by 3 bases and J by 1 base, with 2 bases of the junction left unmatched. The germline V gene encodes CDR1 MNHNS and CDR2 SASEGT. The CDR3 is 15 residues long. The DNA read from the CDR3 is TGTGCCAGCAGTGAGGTAGCGGGGGGCACAGATACG. It encodes CASSEVAGGTDT. The entire CDR3 sequence reads CASSEVAGGTDTQYF.

For this clone: From the germline J gene comes the end of the CDR3, since the read stops 3 residues before it. The rearrangement joins TRBV7-9 to TRBJ2-1, with TRBD2 matching over 8 bases. Germline V gene data show CDR1 as SEHNR and CDR2 as FQNEAQ (reference sequence). The CDR3 contains 15 residues. V was pared by 3 bases and J by 5 bases, with 6 bases of the junction left unmatched. The part of the CDR3 DNA that was read is TGTGCCAGCAGCTTTTCGGGGACTAGTCACAATGAG. This gives the protein CASSFSGTSHNE. The CDR3 as a whole reads CASSFSGTSHNEQFF.

Details on this clone: The CDR3 end falls 3 residues outside the read, so it is completed with the germline J gene. The gene calls are TRBV7-9 and TRBJ1-1; 8 nucleotides align to TRBD1. Germline CDR1 SEHNR, CDR2 FQNEAQ (reference sequence). The CDR3 length is 14 residues. The sequenced CDR3 bases are TGTGCCAGCAGCTTGGGGGGGACAGGCGATCAA. Amino acids: CASSLGGTGDQ. The CDR3 in full is CASSLGGTGDQAFF.

In the case of this clone: The read ends 3 residues early relative to the CDR3; the germline J gene fills the gap. This chain uses TRBV20-1 with TRBJ2-3; D is ambiguous. Deletions cut 4 bases from V and 3 bases from J, with 2 bases between. CDR3 size: 10 residues. Germline V gene lookup returns CDR1 DFQATT and CDR2 SNEGSKA (reference sequence). Partial CDR3 DNA: TGCAGTGCTACGACAGATACG. Translation: CSATTDT. The whole CDR3 region reads CSATTDTQYF.

Turning to this clone: Relative to the germline gene, one junction end is altered; a read error may explain this. The read finishes 3 residues shy of the CDR3 end, and the germline J gene is used to complete it. This chain joins TRBV7-7 and TRBJ2-1; 8 nucleotides agree with TRBD1. The CDR3 runs 15 residues. The germline CDR1 and CDR2 sequences are SSHAT and FNYEAQ (reference sequence). This chain's CDR3 is CASSLAGGGWNEQFF. Incomplete CDR3 DNA: TGTGCTAGCAGCTTAGCAGGGGGCGGATGGAATGAG.

A remark on this clone: The read falls 3 residues short of the CDR3 end, and the missing part is taken from the germline J gene. This chain connects TRBV5-1 to TRBJ1-1, with D tentatively TRBD1 (5 bases). Germline V gives CDR1 SGHRS, CDR2 YFSETQ. The CDR3 runs to 14 residues. With 0 bases removed from V and 0 bases from J, the gap between germline ends came to 6 bases. Partial CDR3 DNA: TGCGCCAGCAGCTTGGGGGGGGTGAACACTGAA. This translates into CASSLGGVNTE. The entire CDR3 is CASSLGGVNTEAFF.

In the case of this clone: The sequenced fragment ends 3 residues before the CDR3 boundary, so the rest is inferred from the germline J gene. The chain couples TRBV7-9 to TRBJ2-4, with TRBD1 identical over 10 bases. The CDR3 totals 15 residues. Germline V gene sequence: CDR1 SEHNR, CDR2 FQNEAQ (reference sequence). CDR3 sequence reads: CASSPTGGASYGQYF. Incomplete CDR3 DNA: TGTGCCAGCAGCCCGACAGGGGGCGCTTCATATGGT.

CDR3: CASSRPVAGQETQYF. The covered CDR3 bases are TGTGCCAGCAGTCGCCCGGTGGCGGGTCAAGAGACC. The chain uses TRBV7-9 and TRBJ2-5; perhaps TRBD2 as D (5 bases). The CDR3 end falls 3 residues outside the read, so it is completed with the germline J gene. The CDR3 has 15 amino acids. Germline V gene data show CDR1 as SEHNR and CDR2 as FQNEAQ (reference sequence). V shed 6 bases and J shed 2 bases, with 16 bases lying between them.